This TCR beta chain appears in the sequencing data of a study of T cells in Graves' hyperthyroidism and ophthalmopathy. Regions amplified from RNA transcripts were the TCR beta CDR3 regions. The HTBI primer set served for first-round RT-PCR of the TCR CDR3. TCRdb reanalysed the multiplex PCR reads using MiXCR and keeps one entry per CDR3 protein. Here the sample spans hundreds of thousands of distinct CDR3 sequences, approximately 15% being singletons. This clonotype was seen many times. V lost 3 bases and J lost 5, with 11 bases in between. The CDR3 is 14 amino acids. Germline V gene data show CDR1 as SGHAT and CDR2 as FQNNGV. Each ophthalmopathy patient scored at least 3 on the Clinical Activity Score and at least 4 on NOSPECS grade, with duration under 3 months.

The genes are TRBV11-2 and TRBJ2-1; D remains unclear. This clonotype was obtained from a middle-aged woman with Graves' ophthalmopathy. The sample comprised blood. CDR3 DNA: TGTGCCAGCAGCTTGGTGGGATCGCACAATGAGCAGTTCTTC. This encodes CASSLVGSHNEQFF.